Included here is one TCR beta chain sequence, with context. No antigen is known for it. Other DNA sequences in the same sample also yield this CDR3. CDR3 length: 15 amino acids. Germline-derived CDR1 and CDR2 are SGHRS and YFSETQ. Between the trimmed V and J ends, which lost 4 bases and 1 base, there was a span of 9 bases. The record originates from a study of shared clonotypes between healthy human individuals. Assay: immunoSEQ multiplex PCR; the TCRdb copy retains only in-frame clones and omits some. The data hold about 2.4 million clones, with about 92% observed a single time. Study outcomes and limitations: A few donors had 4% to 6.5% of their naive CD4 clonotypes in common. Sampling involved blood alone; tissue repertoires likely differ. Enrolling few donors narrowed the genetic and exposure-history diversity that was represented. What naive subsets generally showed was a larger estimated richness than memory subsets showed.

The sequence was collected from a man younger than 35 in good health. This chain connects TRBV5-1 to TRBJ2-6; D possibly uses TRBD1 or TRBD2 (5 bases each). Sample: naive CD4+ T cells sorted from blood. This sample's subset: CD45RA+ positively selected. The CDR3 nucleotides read TGCGCCAGCAGCCCTGGGGGTTCTGGGGCCAACGTCCTGACTTTC. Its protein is CASSPGGSGANVLTF.